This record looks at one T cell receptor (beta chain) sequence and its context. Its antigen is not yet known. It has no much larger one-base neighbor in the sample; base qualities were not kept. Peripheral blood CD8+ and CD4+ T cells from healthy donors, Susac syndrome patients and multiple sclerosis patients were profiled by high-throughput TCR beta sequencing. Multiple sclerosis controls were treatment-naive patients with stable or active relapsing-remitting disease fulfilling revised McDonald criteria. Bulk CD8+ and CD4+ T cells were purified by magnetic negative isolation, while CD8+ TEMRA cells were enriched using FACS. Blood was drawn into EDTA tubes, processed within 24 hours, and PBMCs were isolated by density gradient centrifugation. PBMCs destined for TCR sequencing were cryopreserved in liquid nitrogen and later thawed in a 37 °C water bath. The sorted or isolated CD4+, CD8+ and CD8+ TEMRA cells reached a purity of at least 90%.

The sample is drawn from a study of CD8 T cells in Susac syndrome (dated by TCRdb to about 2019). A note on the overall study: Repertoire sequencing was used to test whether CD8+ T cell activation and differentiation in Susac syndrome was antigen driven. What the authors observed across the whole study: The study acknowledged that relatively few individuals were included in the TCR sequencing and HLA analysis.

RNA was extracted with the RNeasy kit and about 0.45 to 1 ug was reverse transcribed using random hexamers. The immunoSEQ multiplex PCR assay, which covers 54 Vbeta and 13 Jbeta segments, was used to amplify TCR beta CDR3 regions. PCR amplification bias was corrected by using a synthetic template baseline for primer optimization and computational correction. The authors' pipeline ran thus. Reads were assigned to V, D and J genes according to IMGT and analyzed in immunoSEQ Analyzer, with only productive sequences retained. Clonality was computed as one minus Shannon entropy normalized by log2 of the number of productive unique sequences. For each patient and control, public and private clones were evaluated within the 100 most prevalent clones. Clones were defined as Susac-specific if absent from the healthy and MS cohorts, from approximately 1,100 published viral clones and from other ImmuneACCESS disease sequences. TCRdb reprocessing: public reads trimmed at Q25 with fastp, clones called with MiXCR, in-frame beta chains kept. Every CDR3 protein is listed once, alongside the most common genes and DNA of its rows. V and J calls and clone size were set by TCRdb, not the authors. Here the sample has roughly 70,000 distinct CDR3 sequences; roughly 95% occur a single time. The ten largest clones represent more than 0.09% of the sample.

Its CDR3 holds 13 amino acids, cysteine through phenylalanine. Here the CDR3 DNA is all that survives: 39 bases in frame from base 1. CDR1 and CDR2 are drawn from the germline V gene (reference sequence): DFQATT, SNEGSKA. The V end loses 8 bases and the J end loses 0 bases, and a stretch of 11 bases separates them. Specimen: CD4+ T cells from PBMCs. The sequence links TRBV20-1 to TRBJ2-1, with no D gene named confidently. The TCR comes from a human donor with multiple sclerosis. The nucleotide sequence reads TGCAGTCCAGGCCGAGGCTCCTACAATGAGCAGTTCTTC. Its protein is CSPGRGSYNEQFF.